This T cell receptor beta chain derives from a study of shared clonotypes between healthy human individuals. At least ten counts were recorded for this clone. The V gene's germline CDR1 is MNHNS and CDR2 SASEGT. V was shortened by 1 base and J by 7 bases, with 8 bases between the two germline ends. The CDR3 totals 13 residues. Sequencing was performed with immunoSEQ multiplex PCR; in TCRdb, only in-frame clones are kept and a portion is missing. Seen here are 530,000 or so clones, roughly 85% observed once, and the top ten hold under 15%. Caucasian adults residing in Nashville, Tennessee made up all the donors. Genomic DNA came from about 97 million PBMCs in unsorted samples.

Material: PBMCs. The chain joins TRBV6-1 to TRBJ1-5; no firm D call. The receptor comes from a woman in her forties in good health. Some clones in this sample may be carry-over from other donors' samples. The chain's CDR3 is CASSEGGRQPQHF. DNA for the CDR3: TGTGCCAGCAGTGAAGGTGGGCGACAGCCCCAGCATTTT.